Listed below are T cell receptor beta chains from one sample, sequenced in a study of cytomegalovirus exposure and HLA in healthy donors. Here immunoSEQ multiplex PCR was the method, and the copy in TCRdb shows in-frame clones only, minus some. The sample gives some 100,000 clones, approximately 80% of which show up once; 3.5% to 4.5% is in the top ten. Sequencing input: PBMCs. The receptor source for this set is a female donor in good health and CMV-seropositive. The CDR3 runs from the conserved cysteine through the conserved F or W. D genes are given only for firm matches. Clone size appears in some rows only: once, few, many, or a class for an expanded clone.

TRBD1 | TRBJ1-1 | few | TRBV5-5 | TGTGCCAGCAGCTTGGTTCCCTTCGGGACAGGGTGGTTTAACACTGAAGCTTTCTTT | CASSLVPFGTGWFNTEAFF
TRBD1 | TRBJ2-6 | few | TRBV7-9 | TGTGCCAGCAGCTTTTCAACAGGGGCAACCTCTGGGGCCAACGGCCTGACTTTC | CASSFSTGATSGANGLTF
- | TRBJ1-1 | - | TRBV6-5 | TGTGCCAGCAGTTACTCAATAGCACGGACTGAAGCTTTCTTT | CASSYSIARTEAFF
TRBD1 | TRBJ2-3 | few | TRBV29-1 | TGCAGCGTTTTAGGACAGGGAGGCACAGATACGCAGTATTTT | CSVLGQGGTDTQYF
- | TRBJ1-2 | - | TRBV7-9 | TGTGCCAGCAGCTTAGGAGGAGGTTTTTCTAACTATGGCTACACCTTC | CASSLGGGFSNYGYTF
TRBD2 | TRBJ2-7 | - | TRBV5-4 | TGTGCCAGCAGGCCCGGACTAGCTCCCGAGCAGTACTTC | CASRPGLAPEQYF
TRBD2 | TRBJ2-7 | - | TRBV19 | TGTGCCAGTAGTATGAGAAGGAGGGAGGGCGGCAACGAGCAGTACTTC | CASSMRRREGGNEQYF
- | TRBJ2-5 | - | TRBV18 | TGTGCCAGCTCACCAAGTAACAGGAAAGAGACCCAGTACTTC | CASSPSNRKETQYF
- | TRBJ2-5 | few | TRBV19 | TGTGCCAGTACCCCGACTAGGAGCCTGGGGACCCAGTACTTC | CASTPTRSLGTQYF
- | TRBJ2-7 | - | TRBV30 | TGTGCCCAAAAACGGGACTACGAGCAGTACTTC | CAQKRDYEQYF
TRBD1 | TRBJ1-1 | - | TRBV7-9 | TGTTCCAGCAGTTTAGACAGGGCTCTTAAGAACACTGAAGCTTTCTTT | CSSSLDRALKNTEAFF
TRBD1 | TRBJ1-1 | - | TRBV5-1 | TGCGCCAGCAGCTTGGGGGGACAGGGCGTGAACACTGAAGCTTTCTTT | CASSLGGQGVNTEAFF
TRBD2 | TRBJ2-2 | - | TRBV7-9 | TGTGCCAGCAGCCGGACTAGCGGGAGTTCCGGGGAGCTGTTTTTT | CASSRTSGSSGELFF
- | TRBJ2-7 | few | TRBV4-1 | TGCGCCAGCAGCCAAGATCCGGGGGAGCAGTACTTC | CASSQDPGEQYF
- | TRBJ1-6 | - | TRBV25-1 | TGTGCCAGCAGTGACCCCCCGGGACATAGTAATTCACCCCTCCACTTT | CASSDPPGHSNSPLHF
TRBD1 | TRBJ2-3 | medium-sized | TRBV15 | TGTGCCACCAGCAGAAGCCGGACAGGGTGGTCAGATACGCAGTATTTT | CATSRSRTGWSDTQYF
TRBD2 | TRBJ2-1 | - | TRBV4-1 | TGCGCCAGCAGCCAGTACGTGAAGACTAGCGGGTACAATGAGCAGTTCTTC | CASSQYVKTSGYNEQFF
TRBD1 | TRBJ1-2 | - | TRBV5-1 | TGCGCCAGCAGCAAACGCCGGGACAGGGGAGACTATGGCTACACCTTC | CASSKRRDRGDYGYTF
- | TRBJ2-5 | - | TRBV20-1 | TGCAGTGCTAGAGATGGAGGTGGCCAGTACTTC | CSARDGGGQYF
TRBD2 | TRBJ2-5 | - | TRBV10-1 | TGCGCCAGCAGTGATGTGGCTAGCGGGGGGAAAGAGACCCAGTACTTC | CASSDVASGGKETQYF
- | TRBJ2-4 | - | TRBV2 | TGTGCCAGCAGTGAAGGCGGGCTAGCCAAAAACATTCAGTACTTC | CASSEGGLAKNIQYF